Here is one TCR beta chain with its context. This record belongs to a study of Graves' ophthalmopathy and Graves' hyperthyroidism. The CDR3 runs to 17 residues. Per germline, CDR1 MNHNS and CDR2 SASEGT. The V and J ends lost 0 bases and 0 bases respectively, with 15 bases between them. Orbital computed tomography, together with clinical symptoms, serum thyroxine, TRAb and thyroid ultrasound, was used for diagnosis. Amplification of TCR beta CDR3 regions used RNA transcripts. Second-round multiplex PCR came after a first-round RT-PCR that employed HTBI primers. TCRdb reanalysed the multiplex PCR reads using MiXCR and keeps one entry per CDR3 protein. The table has 200,000 to 250,000 distinct CDR3 sequences, approximately 28% seen once.

The chain carries TRBV6-1 and TRBJ2-7, with D possibly TRBD2 on 5 matching bases. The sample was peripheral blood. This TCR derives from a man aged 45-65 years with Graves' ophthalmopathy. CDR3 DNA: TGTGCCAGCAGTGAAGCGATTGGCTGGAGGAGCTCCTACGAGCAGTACTTC. Its protein is CASSEAIGWRSSYEQYF.